This T cell receptor beta chain stems from a study of blood T cell repertoires in COVID-19. TCRdb's table, derived via immunoSEQ multiplex PCR, lists solely in-frame clones and lacks some. The data contain 150,000 to 200,000 clones, about 76% of them singletons. The CDR3 sequence is 15 residues long. Germline lookup yields CDR1 SGHRS and CDR2 YFSETQ. V shed 7 bases, J shed 2 bases, and the junction held 9 bases outside the gene matches. Specimen: peripheral blood. The chain links TRBV5-1 to TRBJ2-3, with 8 bases lining up with TRBD2. The TCR originated in a woman aged 40 to 50 with COVID-19, enrolled during active disease. DNA for the CDR3: TGCGCCAGCTCGCGGGGACTAGACTACACAGATACGCAGTATTTT. It specifies CASSRGLDYTDTQYF. The entire variable domain, with the rest obtained from reference TRBV5-1 and TRBJ2-3, is as follows: KAGVTQTPRYLIKTRGQQVTLSCSPISGHRSVSWYQQTPGQGLQFLFEYFSETQRNKGNFPGRFSGRQFSNSRSEMNVSTLELGDSALYLCASSRGLDYTDTQYFGPGTRLTVL.